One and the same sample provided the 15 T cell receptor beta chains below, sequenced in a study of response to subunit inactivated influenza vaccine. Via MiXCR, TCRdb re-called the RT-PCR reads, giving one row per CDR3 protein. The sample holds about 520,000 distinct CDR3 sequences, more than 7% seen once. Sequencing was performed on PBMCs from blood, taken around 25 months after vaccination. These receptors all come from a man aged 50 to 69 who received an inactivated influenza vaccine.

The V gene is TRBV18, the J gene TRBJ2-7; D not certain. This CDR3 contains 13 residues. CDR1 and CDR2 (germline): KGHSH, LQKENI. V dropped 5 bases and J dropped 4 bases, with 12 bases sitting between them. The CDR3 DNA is TGTGCCAGCTCAAAGGGTTCCGGGTACGAGCAGTACTTC. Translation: CASSKGSGYEQYF.

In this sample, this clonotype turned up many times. CDR3 in amino acids: CASSSGTGTPEQYF. CDR3 in DNA: TGTGCCAGCAGCTCGGGGACAGGGACCCCCGAGCAGTACTTC. The V gene is TRBV7-6, the J gene TRBJ2-7, with 9 bases matching TRBD1. The CDR3 has 14 residues. V lost 4 bases, J lost 6 bases, and 7 bases stayed unmatched. Germline V gene data show CDR1 as SGHVS and CDR2 as FNYEAQ.

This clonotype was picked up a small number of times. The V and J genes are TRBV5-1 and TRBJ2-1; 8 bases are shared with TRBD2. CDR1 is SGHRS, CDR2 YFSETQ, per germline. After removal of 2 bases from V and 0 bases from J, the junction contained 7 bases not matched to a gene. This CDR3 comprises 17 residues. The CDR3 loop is CASSFGGGPSSYNEQFF. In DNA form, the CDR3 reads TGCGCCAGCAGCTTCGGGGGGGGCCCGAGCTCCTACAATGAGCAGTTCTTC.

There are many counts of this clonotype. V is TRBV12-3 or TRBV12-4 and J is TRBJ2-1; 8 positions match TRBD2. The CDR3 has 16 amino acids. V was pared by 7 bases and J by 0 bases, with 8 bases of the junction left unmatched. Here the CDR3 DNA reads TGTGCCAGCACCACAGGGACTAGGGGCTCCTACAATGAGCAGTTCTTC. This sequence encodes CASTTGTRGSYNEQFF.

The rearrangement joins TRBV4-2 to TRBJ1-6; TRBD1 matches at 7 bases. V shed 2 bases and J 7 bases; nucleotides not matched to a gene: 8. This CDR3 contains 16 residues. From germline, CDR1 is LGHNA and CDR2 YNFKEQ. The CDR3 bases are TGTGCCAGCAGCCAATACCGACAGGGTGGAAATTCACCCCTCCACTTT. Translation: CASSQYRQGGNSPLHF.

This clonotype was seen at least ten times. CDR3 loop: CSARQGMRTYEQYF. CDR3 bases: TGCAGTGCTAGGCAGGGGATGAGGACCTACGAGCAGTACTTC. The chain uses TRBV20-1 and TRBJ2-7, with D tentatively TRBD1 (6 bases). Germline lookup yields CDR1 DFQATT and CDR2 SNEGSKA (reference sequence). This CDR3 is 14 amino acids long. V lost 3 bases and J lost 2, with 14 bases in between.

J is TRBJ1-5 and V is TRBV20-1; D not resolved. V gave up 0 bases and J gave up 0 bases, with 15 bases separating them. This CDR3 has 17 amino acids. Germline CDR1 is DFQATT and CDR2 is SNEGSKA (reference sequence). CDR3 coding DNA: TGCAGTGCTAGAGATTTGGGGAAAAGACTTAGCAATCAGCCCCAGCATTTT. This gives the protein CSARDLGKRLSNQPQHF.

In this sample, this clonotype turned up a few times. DNA of the CDR3: TGTGCCAGCAGCGACGACAGGGCCCTGTTCTTC. Translated, it gives CASSDDRALFF. The genes are TRBV7-9 and TRBJ2-1; 7 bases align to TRBD1. The V gene's germline CDR1 is SEHNR and CDR2 FQNEAQ (reference sequence). This CDR3 is 11 amino acids long. Losses at the gene ends were 5 bases for V and 15 bases for J; bases not matched to a gene: 7.

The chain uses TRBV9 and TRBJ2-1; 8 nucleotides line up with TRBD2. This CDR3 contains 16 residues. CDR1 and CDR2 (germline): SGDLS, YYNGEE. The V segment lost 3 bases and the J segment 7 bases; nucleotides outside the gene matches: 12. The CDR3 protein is CASSGGISGKLNEQFF. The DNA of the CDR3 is TGTGCCAGCAGCGGGGGGATTAGCGGGAAACTAAATGAGCAGTTCTTC.

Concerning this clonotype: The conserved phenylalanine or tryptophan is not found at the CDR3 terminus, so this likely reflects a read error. In DNA, the CDR3 is TGCGCCAGCAGCGCCGGGGGGAATGAGCAGTTCATC. This gives the protein CASSAGGNEQFI. This chain uses TRBV5-1 with TRBJ2-1, with 7 bases identical to TRBD2. V shed 4 bases and J 7 bases; nucleotides not matched to a gene: 2. The length of the CDR3 is 12 residues. Per germline, CDR1 SGHRS and CDR2 YFSETQ.

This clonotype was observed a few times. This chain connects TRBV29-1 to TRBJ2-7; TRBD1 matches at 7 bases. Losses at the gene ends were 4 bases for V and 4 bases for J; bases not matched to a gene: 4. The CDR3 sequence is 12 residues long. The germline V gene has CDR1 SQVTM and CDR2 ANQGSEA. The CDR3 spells CSVVHRGYEQYF. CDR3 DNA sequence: TGCAGCGTTGTACACAGGGGTTACGAGCAGTACTTC.

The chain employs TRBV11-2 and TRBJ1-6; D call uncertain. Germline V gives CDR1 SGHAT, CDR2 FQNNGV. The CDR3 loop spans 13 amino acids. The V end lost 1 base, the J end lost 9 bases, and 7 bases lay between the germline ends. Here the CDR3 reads CASSLVDTSPLHF. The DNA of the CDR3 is TGTGCCAGCAGCTTAGTAGACACTTCACCCCTCCACTTT.

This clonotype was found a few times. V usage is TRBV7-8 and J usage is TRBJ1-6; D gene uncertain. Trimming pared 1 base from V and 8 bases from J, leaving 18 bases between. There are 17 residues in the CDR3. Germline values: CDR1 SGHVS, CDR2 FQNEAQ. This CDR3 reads CASSLGRTGVLDSPLHF. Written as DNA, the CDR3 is TGTGCCAGCAGCTTAGGCCGGACCGGGGTGCTGGATTCACCCCTCCACTTT.

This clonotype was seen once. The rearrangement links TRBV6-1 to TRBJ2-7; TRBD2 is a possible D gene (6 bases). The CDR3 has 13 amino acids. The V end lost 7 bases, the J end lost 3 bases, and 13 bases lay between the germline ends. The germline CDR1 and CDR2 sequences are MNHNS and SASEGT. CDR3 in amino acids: CASTGVPRYEQYF. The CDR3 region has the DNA TGTGCCAGCACGGGAGTCCCGCGCTACGAGCAGTACTTC.

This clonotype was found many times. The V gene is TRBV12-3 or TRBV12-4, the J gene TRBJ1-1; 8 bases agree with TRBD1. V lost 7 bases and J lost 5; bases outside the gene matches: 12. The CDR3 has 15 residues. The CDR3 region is CASTPLTGAKTEAFF. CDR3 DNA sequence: TGTGCCAGCACCCCCCTGACAGGGGCGAAGACTGAAGCTTTCTTT.